This TCR beta chain stems from a study of blood T cell repertoires in COVID-19. Study background: Sample material is recorded as cDNA or gDNA derived from T cells, B-cell-depleted T cells, or PBMCs.

As handled by the study authors: Reference gene primer amplification gave estimated nucleated cell counts. Using immunoSEQ multiplex PCR, the repertoire was profiled, and TCRdb retains in-frame clones only, with some absent. V and J calls and clone size come straight from that table; D and trimming were deduced from the DNA. The sample records about 87,000 clones, roughly 84% being singletons. The TCR sequence derives from an elderly woman with COVID-19, enrolled during active disease. Sequencing used peripheral blood.

In nucleotides, the CDR3 is TGCGCCAGCAGCTCCGACAGGGGAGGAAACACCATATATTTT. This codes for CASSSDRGGNTIYF. The rearrangement links TRBV5-1 to TRBJ1-3, with 8 positions matching TRBD1. CDR3 length: 14 amino acids. Trimming took 3 bases from V and 4 from J; bases not matched to a gene: 3. Looked up from germline, CDR1 is SGHRS and CDR2 is YFSETQ. The full variable domain, in which reference TRBV5-1 and TRBJ1-3 provide the parts outside the CDR3, is KAGVTQTPRYLIKTRGQQVTLSCSPISGHRSVSWYQQTPGQGLQFLFEYFSETQRNKGNFPGRFSGRQFSNSRSEMNVSTLELGDSALYLCASSSDRGGNTIYFGEGSWLTVV.